These 6 T cell receptor beta chains originate from one sample sequenced in a study of T cells expressing NK-cell markers. TCRdb reprocessed the 5' RACE reads and stores each CDR3 protein as one record, lacking DNA. This sample lists roughly 180,000 distinct CDR3 sequences; its ten largest clones have approximately 17%. Sequencing was carried out using blood T cells: a sorted CD56 or NKG2C T cell subset, CD4+ or CD8+ T cells, or bulk PBMC T cells (not recorded which). The receptors here all came from a woman between 18 and 70 years old in good health.

The chain employs TRBV7-2 and TRBJ2-1; the TRBD1 assignment by TCRdb is unverifiable without DNA. The CDR3 is 14 residues long. Germline loops: CDR1 SGHTA, CDR2 FQGNSA. The CDR3 sequence: CASPGQLTPNEQFF.

The genes are TRBV20-1 and TRBJ2-5; lacking DNA, the TRBD1 call made by TCRdb goes unchecked. Per the germline V gene, CDR1 is DFQATT and CDR2 is SNEGSKA (reference sequence). The CDR3 is 13 amino acids. This CDR3 reads CSATNAPQETQYF.

V and J are TRBV3-1 and TRBJ2-3; the TCRdb call, TRBD1, lacks DNA for checking. The CDR3 has 14 residues. The V gene's germline CDR1 is LGHDT and CDR2 YNNKEL (reference sequence). The CDR3 is CASSLGGFDATQYF.

The chain joins TRBV9 to TRBJ1-6; checking the TCRdb D call of TRBD1 is not possible without DNA. The CDR3 runs 13 residues. Germline CDR1 and CDR2: SGDLS and YYNGEE. The CDR3 protein is CASNGPGGSPLHF.

J is TRBJ2-1 and V is TRBV15; TCRdb indicates TRBD2, and absent DNA this call remains unverified. Germline CDR1 reads LNHNV; CDR2 reads YYDKDF (reference sequence). The CDR3 runs 15 residues. CDR3 sequence: CATSRERGAYNEQFF.

The chain combines TRBV4-2 with TRBJ1-1; TCRdb's D call, TRBD1, is unchecked because there is no DNA. The CDR3 length is 14 residues. CDR1 and CDR2 from the germline V gene are LGHNA and YNFKEQ. The CDR3 sequence is CASSRGDRDTEAFF.